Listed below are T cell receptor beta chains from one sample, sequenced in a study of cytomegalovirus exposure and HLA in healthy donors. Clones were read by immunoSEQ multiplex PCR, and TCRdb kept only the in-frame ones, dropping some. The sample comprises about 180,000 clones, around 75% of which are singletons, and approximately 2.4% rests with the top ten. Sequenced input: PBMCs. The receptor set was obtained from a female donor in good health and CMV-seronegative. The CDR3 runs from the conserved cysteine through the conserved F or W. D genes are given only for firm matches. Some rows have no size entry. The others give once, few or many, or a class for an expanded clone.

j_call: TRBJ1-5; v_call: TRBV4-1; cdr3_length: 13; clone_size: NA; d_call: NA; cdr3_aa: CASSQRRDQPQHF; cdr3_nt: TGCGCCAGCAGCCAACGGCGGGATCAGCCCCAGCATTTT
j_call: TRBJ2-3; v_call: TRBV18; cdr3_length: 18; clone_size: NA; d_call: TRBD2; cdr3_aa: CASSPGLAGTRGTDTQYF; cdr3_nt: TGTGCCAGCTCACCGGGGCTAGCGGGCACTAGAGGCACAGATACGCAGTATTTT
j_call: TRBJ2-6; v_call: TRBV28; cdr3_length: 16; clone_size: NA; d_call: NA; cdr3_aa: CASSWGVGSGANVLTF; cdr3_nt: TGTGCCAGCAGTTGGGGAGTCGGCTCTGGGGCCAACGTCCTGACTTTC
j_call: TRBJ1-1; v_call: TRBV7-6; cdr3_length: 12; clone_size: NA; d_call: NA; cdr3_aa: CASSYHGSEAFF; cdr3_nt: TGTGCCAGCAGCTACCACGGGTCTGAAGCTTTCTTT
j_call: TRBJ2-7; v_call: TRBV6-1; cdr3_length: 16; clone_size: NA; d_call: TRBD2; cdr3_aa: CASSEEGGGTFYEQYF; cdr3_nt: TGTGCCAGCAGTGAGGAGGGCGGGGGGACCTTCTACGAGCAGTACTTC
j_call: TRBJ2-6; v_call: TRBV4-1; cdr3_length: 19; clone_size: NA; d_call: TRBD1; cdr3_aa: CASSQDPGQGPSGANVLTF; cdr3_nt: TGCGCCAGCAGCCAGGACCCGGGACAGGGACCCTCTGGGGCCAACGTCCTGACTTTC
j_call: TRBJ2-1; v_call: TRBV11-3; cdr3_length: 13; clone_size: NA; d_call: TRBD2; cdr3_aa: CASSLVPGGPSFF; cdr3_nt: TGTGCCAGCAGCTTAGTTCCGGGGGGGCCCTCGTTCTTC
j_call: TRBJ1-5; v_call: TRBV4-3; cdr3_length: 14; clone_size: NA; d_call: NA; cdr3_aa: CASSQLQGIQPQHF; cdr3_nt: TGCGCCAGCAGCCAACTGCAGGGGATCCAGCCCCAGCATTTT
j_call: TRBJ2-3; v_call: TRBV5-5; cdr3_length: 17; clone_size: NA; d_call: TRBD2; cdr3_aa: CASSFPGLAGVGDTQYF; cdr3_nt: TGTGCCAGCAGCTTCCCGGGACTAGCGGGAGTCGGCGATACGCAGTATTTT
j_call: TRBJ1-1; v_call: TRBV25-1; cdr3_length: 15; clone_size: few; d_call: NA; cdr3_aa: CASSDQGLGWTEAFF; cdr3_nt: TGTGCCAGCAGTGATCAGGGACTTGGGTGGACTGAAGCTTTCTTT
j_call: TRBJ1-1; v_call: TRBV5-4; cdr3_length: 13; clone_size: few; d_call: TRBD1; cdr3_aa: CASSFDRATEAFF; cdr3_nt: TGTGCCAGCAGTTTCGACAGGGCCACTGAAGCTTTCTTT
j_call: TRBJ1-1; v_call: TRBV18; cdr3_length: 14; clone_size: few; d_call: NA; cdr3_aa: CASSPIAVNTEAFF; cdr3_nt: TGTGCCAGCTCACCTATAGCCGTTAACACTGAAGCTTTCTTT
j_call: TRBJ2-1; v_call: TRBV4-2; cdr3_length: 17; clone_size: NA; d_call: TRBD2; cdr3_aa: CASSQGLAGGPTDEQFF; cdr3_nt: TGTGCCAGCAGCCAAGGTCTAGCGGGAGGGCCGACGGATGAGCAGTTCTTC
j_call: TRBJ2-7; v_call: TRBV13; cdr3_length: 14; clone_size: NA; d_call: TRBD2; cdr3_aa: CASSFRSGTSKQYF; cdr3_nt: TGTGCCAGCAGCTTTCGGTCCGGGACTAGTAAGCAGTACTTC
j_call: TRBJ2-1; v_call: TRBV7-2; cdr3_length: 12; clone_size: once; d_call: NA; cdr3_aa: CASSLPSIEQFF; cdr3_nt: TGTGCCAGCAGCTTACCCTCTATCGAGCAGTTCTTC
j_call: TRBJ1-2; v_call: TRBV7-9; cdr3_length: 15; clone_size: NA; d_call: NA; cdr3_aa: CASSFGRGTNYGYTF; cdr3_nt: TGTGCCAGCAGCTTCGGCAGAGGAACCAACTATGGCTACACCTTC
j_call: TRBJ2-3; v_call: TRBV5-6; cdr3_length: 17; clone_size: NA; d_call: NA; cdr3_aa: CASSWAEGRTFWDTQYF; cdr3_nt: TGTGCCAGCAGCTGGGCGGAGGGGAGGACCTTCTGGGATACGCAGTATTTT
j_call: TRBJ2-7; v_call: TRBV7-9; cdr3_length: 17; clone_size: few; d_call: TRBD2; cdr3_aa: CASSSFPRTSSAYEQYF; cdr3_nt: TGTGCCAGCAGCTCCTTTCCACGGACTAGCAGCGCCTACGAGCAGTACTTC
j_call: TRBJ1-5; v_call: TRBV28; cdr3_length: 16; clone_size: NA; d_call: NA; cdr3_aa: CASRGATRVSNQPQHF; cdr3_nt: TGTGCCAGCAGGGGGGCCACGCGGGTTAGCAATCAGCCCCAGCATTTT
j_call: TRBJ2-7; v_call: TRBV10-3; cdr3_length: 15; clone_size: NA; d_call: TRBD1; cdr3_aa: CATRAGQGTSYEQYF; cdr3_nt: TGTGCGACCCGGGCGGGACAGGGGACATCCTACGAGCAGTACTTC
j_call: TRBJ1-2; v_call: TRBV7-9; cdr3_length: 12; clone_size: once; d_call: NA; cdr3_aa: CASSEGRNGYTF; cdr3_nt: TGTGCCAGCAGCGAGGGAAGGAATGGCTACACCTTC
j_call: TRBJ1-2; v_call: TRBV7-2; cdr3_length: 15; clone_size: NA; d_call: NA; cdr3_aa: CASSPGLLKIYGYTF; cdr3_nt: TGTGCCAGCAGCCCGGGACTGCTAAAGATCTATGGCTACACCTTC
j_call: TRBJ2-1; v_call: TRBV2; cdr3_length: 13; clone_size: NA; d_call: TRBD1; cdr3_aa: CASLGQGAPEQFF; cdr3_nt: TGTGCCAGCCTGGGACAGGGGGCGCCTGAGCAGTTCTTC
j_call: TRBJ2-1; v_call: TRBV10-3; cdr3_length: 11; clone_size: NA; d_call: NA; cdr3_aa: CAGGRGNEQFF; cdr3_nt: TGTGCCGGCGGGCGCGGCAATGAGCAGTTCTTC
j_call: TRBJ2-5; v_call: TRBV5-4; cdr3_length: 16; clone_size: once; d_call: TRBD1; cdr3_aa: CASSIETGTDPETQYF; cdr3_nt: TGTGCCAGCAGCATAGAAACAGGGACAGACCCAGAGACCCAGTACTTC
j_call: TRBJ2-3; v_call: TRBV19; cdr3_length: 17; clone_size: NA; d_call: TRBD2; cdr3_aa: CASSHRSRDYRTDTQYF; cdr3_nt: TGTGCCAGTAGCCATCGATCCCGGGACTATCGCACAGATACGCAGTATTTT
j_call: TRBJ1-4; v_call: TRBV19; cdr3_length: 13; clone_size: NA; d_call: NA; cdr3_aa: CASSPWESEKLFF; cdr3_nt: TGTGCCAGTAGTCCCTGGGAGAGCGAAAAACTGTTTTTT
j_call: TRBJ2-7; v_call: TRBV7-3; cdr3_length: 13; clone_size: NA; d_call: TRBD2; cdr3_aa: CASSRWGGEEQYF; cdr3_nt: TGTGCCAGCAGCCGATGGGGGGGGGAAGAGCAGTACTTC
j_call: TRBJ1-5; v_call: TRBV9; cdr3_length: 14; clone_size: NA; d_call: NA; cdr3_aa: CASSAGTSNQPQHF; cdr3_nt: TGTGCCAGCAGCGCAGGGACATCTAATCAGCCCCAGCATTTT
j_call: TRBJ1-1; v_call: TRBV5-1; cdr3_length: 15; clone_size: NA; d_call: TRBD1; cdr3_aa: CASSTRDSQNTEAFF; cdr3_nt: TGCGCCAGCAGCACAAGGGACAGTCAGAACACTGAAGCTTTCTTT
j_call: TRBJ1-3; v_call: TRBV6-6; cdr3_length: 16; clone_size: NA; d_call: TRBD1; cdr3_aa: CASSRIRQGTGDTIYF; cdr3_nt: TGTGCCAGCAGTCGAATCAGACAGGGAACAGGGGACACCATATATTTT
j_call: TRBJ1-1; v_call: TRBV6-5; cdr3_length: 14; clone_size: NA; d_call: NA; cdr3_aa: CASSYSIGGAEAFF; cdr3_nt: TGTGCCAGCAGTTACTCTATCGGGGGAGCTGAAGCTTTCTTT
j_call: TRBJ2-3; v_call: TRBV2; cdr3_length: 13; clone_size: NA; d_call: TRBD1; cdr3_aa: CATRTGTTDTQYF; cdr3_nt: TGTGCCACTCGGACAGGGACCACAGATACGCAGTATTTT
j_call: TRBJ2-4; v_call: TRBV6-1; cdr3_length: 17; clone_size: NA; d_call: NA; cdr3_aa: CASSALLGPAAKNIQYF; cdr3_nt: TGTGCCAGCAGTGCCCTCTTGGGGCCGGCCGCCAAAAACATTCAGTACTTC
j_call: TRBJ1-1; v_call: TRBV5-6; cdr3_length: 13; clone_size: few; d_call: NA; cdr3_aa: CASSLARDTEAFF; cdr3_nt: TGTGCCAGCAGCCTGGCCAGGGACACTGAAGCTTTCTTT
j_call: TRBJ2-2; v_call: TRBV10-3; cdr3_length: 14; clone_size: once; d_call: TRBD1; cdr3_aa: CAITGQGDTGELFF; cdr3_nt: TGTGCCATCACGGGACAGGGGGACACCGGGGAGCTGTTTTTT
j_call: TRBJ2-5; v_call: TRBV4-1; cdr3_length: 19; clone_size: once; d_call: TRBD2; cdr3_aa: CASSQDRASGGAGQETQYF; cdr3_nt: TGCGCCAGCAGCCAAGATCGGGCTAGCGGGGGGGCGGGACAAGAGACCCAGTACTTC
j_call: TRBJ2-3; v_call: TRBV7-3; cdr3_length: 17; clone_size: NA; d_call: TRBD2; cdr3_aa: CASSLMGLAGGTDTQYF; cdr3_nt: TGTGCCAGCAGCTTAATGGGACTAGCGGGAGGCACAGATACGCAGTATTTT
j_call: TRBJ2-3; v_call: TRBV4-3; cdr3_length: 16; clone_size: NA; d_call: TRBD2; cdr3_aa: CASSQLAGSSTDTQYF; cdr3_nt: TGCGCCAGCAGTCAACTAGCGGGTTCTAGCACAGATACGCAGTATTTT
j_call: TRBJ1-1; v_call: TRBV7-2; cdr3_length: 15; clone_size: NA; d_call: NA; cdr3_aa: CASSSAAGKNTEAFF; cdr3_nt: TGTGCCAGCAGCTCCGCGGCAGGGAAGAACACTGAAGCTTTCTTT
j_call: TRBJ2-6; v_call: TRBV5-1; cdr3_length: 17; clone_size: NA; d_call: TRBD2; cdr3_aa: CASMPRGGASGANVLTF; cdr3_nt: TGCGCCAGCATGCCCCGGGGGGGGGCCTCTGGGGCCAACGTCCTGACTTTC
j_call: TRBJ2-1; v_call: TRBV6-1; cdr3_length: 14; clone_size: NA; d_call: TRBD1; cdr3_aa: CASTPGQGRDEQFF; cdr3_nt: TGTGCCAGCACCCCGGGACAGGGCAGGGATGAGCAGTTCTTC
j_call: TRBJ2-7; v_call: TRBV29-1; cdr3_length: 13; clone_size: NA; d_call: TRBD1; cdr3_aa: CSVRGQSSYEQYF; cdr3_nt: TGCAGCGTGAGGGGACAGAGCTCCTACGAGCAGTACTTC
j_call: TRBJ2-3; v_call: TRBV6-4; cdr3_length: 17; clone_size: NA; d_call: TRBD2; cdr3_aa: CASSDSSTAGGTDTQYF; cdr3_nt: TGTGCCAGCAGTGACTCGAGTACAGCGGGGGGCACAGATACGCAGTATTTT